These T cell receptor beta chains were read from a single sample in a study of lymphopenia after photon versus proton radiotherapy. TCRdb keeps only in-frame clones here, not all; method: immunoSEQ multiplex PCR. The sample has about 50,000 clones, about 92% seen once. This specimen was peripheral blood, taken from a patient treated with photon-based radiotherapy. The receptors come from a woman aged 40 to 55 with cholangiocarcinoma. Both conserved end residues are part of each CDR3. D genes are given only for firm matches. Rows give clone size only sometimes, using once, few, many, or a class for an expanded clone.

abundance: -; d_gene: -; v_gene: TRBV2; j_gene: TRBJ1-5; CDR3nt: TGTGCCAGTCGAGGGGGAGGGCCCTCGGGCAATCAGCCCCAGCATTTT; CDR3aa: CASRGGGPSGNQPQHF
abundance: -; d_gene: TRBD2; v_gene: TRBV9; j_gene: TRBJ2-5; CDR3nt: TGTGCCAGCAGCCCGGGACTAGCGGAAGTCGCTCAAGAGACCCAGTACTTC; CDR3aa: CASSPGLAEVAQETQYF
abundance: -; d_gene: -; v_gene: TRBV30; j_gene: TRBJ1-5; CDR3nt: TGTGCCTGGAGTGTGGCGGGGGGGCGCGCACAGCCCCAGCATTTT; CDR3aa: CAWSVAGGRAQPQHF
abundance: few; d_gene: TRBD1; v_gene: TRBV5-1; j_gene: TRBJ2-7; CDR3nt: TGCGCCAGCAGCCCTGCTGGACAGGACCTCTCCTACGAGCAGTACTTC; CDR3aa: CASSPAGQDLSYEQYF
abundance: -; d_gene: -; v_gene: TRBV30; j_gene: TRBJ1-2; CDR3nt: TGTGCCTGGAGGAACAGGGATAACTATGGCTACACCTTC; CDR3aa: CAWRNRDNYGYTF
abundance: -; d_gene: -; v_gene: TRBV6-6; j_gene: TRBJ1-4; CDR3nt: TGTGCCAGCAGCGATACAGGGACTAATGAAAAACTGTTTTTT; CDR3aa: CASSDTGTNEKLFF
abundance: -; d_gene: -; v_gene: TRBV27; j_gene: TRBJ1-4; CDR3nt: TGTGCCAGCGGGGAGGTGGAGGCGAGGGAACTGTTTTTT; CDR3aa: CASGEVEARELFF
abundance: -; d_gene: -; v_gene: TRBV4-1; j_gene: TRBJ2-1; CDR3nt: TGCGCCAGCAGCCAAGAGGGGACCGGGAACGAGCAGTTCTTC; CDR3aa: CASSQEGTGNEQFF
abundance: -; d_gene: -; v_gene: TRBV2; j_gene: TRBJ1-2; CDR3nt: TGTGCCAGCACCTCACCGTCGGGGGCCCCCAATTGGGCTTCTGGCTACACCTTC; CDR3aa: CASTSPSGAPNWASGYTF
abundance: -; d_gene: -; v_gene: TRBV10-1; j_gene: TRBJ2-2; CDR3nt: TGCGCCAGCAGTGCGGGAGTGGGAACCGGGGAGCTGTTTTTT; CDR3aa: CASSAGVGTGELFF
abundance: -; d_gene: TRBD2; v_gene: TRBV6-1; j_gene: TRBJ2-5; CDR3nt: TGTGCCAGCAGTGAAGGTCGAGCGGGAGGGCCCGGGACCCAGTACTTC; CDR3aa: CASSEGRAGGPGTQYF
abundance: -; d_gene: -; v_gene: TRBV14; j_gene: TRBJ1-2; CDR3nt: TGTGCCAGCAGCCAAGATGCTAGGGGCTATGGCTACACCTTC; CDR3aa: CASSQDARGYGYTF
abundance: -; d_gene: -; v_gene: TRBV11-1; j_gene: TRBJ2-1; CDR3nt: TGTGCCAGCAGCTCCCTCAATGAGCAGTTCTTC; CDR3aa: CASSSLNEQFF
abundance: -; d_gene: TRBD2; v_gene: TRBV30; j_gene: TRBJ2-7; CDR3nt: TGTGCCTGGGCGGGGACTAGCGGACTCTCCTACGAGCAGTACTTC; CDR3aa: CAWAGTSGLSYEQYF
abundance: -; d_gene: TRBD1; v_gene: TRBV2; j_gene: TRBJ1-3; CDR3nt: TGTGCCAGCAGTCCGGGACAGGGTACTGGAAACACCATATATTTT; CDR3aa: CASSPGQGTGNTIYF
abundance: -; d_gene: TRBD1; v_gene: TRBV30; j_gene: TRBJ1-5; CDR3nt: TGTGCCTGGAGTGACCTGGACAGGGTGACGAATCAGCCCCAGCATTTT; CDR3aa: CAWSDLDRVTNQPQHF
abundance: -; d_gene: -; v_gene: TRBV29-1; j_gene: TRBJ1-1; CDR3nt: TGCAGCGTTGCCCAGGTCGGGATGAACACTGAAGCTTTCTTT; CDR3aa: CSVAQVGMNTEAFF
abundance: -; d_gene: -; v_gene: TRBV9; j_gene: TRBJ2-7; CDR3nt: TGTGCCAGCAGCCCCCGGGACACATACGAGCAGTACTTC; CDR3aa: CASSPRDTYEQYF
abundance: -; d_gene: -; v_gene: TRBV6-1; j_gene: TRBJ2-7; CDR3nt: TGTGCCAGCAGTGAAGGGTCCTACGAGCAGTACTTC; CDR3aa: CASSEGSYEQYF
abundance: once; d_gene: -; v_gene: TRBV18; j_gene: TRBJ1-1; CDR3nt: TGTGCCAGCTCACGAACGGCAGGGACCCCAGGCGACACTGAAGCTTTCTTT; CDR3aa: CASSRTAGTPGDTEAFF
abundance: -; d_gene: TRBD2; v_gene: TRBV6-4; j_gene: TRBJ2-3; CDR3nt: TGTGCCAGCAGTGCAGCAGCGGGAGCAGGAGGAGATACGCAGTATTTT; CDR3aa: CASSAAAGAGGDTQYF
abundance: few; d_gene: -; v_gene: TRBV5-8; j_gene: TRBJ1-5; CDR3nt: TGTGCCAGCAGCCGTGGCAGGTTCAATCAGCCCCAGCATTTT; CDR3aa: CASSRGRFNQPQHF
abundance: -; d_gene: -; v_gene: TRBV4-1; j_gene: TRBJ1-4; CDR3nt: TGCGCCAGCAGCCAAGAGTATCGGGGACGGCCTTATCTGAAAACTGTTTTT; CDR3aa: CASSQEYRGRPYLKTVF
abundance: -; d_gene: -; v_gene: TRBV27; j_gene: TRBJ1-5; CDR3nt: TGTGCCAGCAGCAGAGGGGTTTATGGCAATCAGCCCCAGCATTTT; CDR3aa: CASSRGVYGNQPQHF
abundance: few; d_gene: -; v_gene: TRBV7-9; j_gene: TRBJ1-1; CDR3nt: TGTGCCAGCATCAAGGGAGAGGGGACGGGCACTGAAGCTTTCTTT; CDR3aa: CASIKGEGTGTEAFF
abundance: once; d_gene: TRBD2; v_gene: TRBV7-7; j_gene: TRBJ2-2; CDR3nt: TGTGCTAGCAGCTTGAGAGTAGCGGGGGCGAACACCGGGGAGCTGTTTTTT; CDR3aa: CASSLRVAGANTGELFF
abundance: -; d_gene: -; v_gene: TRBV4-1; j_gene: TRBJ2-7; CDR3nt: TGCGCCAGCAGCCACCCGGACGACGAGCAGTACTTC; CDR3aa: CASSHPDDEQYF
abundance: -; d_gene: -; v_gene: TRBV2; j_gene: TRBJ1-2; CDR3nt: TGTGCCAGCAGTGAAAGGGGGATTAGCTACACCTTC; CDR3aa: CASSERGISYTF
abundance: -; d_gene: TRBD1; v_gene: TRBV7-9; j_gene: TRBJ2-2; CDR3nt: TGTGCCAGCAGCTTCCCTCGGGGACAGGGGACGACCGGGGAGCTGTTTTTT; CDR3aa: CASSFPRGQGTTGELFF
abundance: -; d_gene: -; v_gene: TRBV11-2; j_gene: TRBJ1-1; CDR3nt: TGTGCCAGCAGCTTATCACCTAGCTTTGGCACTGAAGCTTTCTTT; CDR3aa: CASSLSPSFGTEAFF
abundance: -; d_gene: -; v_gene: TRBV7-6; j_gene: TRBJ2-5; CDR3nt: TGTGCCAGCAGCTTAGCCCCCACCCAAGAGACCCAGTACTTC; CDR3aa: CASSLAPTQETQYF
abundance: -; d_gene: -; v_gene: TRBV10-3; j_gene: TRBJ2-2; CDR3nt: TGTGCCATCAGTGAGCGGAGTCCCGGGGAGCTGTTTTTT; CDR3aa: CAISERSPGELFF
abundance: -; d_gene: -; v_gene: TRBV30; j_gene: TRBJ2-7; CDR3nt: TGTGCCTGGAGTTCAAAGTACGAGCAGTACTTC; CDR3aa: CAWSSKYEQYF
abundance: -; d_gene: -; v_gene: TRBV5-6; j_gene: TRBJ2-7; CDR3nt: TGTGCCAGCAGTTGGGTCCTCGACTCCTATGAGCAGTACTTC; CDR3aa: CASSWVLDSYEQYF
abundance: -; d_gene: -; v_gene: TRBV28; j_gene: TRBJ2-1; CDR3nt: TGTGCCAGCAGTTTCGCCGTTAGGAGGGTCTCCTACAATGAGCAGTTCTTC; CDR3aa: CASSFAVRRVSYNEQFF
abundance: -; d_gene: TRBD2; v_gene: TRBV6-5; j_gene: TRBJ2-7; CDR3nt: TGTGCCAGCCGCCGGACTAGCGGAAACTACGAGCAGTACTTC; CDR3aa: CASRRTSGNYEQYF
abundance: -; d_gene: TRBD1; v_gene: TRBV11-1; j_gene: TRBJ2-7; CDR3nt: TGTGCCAGCAGCTTAGCAGGGGGCGGCGAGCAGTACTTC; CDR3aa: CASSLAGGGEQYF
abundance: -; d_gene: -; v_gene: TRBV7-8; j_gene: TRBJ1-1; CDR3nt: TGTGCCAGCACTGCAGGGATAACTGAAGCTTTCTTT; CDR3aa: CASTAGITEAFF
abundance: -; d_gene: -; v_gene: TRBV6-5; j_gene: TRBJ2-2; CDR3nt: TGTGCCAGCAGTCGACCGGCGTGGGTAACCGGGGAGCTGTTTTTT; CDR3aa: CASSRPAWVTGELFF
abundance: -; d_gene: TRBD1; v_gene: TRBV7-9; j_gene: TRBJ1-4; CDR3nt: TGTGCCAGCAGCATGTGGGACAGTGAAAAACTGTTTTTT; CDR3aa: CASSMWDSEKLFF
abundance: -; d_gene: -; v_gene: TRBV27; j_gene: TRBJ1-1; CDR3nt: TGTGCCAGCAGTTTAGCAGGGTCTGGGGGAACTGAAGCTTTCTTT; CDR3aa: CASSLAGSGGTEAFF
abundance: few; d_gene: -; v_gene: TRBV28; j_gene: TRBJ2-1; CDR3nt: TGTGCCAGCAACGTCGCCGGGGGGCCTCAAATCTTC; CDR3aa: CASNVAGGPQIF
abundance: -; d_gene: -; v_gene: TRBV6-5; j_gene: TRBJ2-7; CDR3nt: TGTGCCAGCAGTTACGGGACGCCAGTAGGTTACGGGCAGTACTTC; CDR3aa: CASSYGTPVGYGQYF
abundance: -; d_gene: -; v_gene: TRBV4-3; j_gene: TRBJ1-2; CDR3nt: TGCGCCAGCAGCCAAGATCAGGGCGACTATGGCTACACCTTC; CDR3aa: CASSQDQGDYGYTF
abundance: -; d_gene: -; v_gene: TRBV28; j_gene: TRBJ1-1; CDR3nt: TGTGCCAGCAGCCGTCTAGACAGCATGAACACTGAAGCTTTCTTT; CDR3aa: CASSRLDSMNTEAFF
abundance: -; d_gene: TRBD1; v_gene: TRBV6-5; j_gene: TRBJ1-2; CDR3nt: TGTGCCAGCATAGACAGGGGGCAAGGCTACACCTTC; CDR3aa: CASIDRGQGYTF
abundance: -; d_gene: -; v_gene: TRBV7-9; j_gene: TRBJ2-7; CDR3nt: TGTGCCAGCAGCTTGGGCTTCGGCTACGAGCAGTACTTC; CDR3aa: CASSLGFGYEQYF
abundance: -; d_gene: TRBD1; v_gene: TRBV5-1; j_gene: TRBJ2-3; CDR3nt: TGCGCCAGCAGCTTGTGGGGACAGGGCGGAGGGGATACGCAGTATTTT; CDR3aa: CASSLWGQGGGDTQYF
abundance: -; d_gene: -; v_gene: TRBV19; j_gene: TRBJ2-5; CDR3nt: TGTGCCCCCGAGTCGAGGGAAACTCCCCAAGGGACCCAGTACTTC; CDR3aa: CAPESRETPQGTQYF
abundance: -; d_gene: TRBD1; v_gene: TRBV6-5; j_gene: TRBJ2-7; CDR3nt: TGTGCCAGCAGCTCAAGGGACAGGGCGAACTACGAGCAGTACTTC; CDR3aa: CASSSRDRANYEQYF
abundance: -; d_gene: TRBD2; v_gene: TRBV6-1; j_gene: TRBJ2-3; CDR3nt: TGTGCCAGCGGAGCCTTAGCCGGGAGGACAGATACGCAGTATTTT; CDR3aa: CASGALAGRTDTQYF
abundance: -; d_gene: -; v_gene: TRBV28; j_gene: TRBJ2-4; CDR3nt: TGTGCCAGCAGTTTAGAGGGGGAGGTCAAAAACATTCAGTACTTC; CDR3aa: CASSLEGEVKNIQYF
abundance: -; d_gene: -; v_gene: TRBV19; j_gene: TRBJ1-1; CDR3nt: TGTGCCAGTAGCCGAGAGGGACAGAACACTGAAGCTTTCTTT; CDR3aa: CASSREGQNTEAFF
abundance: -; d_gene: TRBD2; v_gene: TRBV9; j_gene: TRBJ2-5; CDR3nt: TGTGCCAGCAGCGTAGCGCTAGCGGGGGGCGAAGAGACCCAGTACTTC; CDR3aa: CASSVALAGGEETQYF
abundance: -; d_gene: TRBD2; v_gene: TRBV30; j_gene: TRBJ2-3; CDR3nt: TGTGCCTGGAGCTTAGCGGGAGGGCCGGGTACGCAGTATTTT; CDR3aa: CAWSLAGGPGTQYF